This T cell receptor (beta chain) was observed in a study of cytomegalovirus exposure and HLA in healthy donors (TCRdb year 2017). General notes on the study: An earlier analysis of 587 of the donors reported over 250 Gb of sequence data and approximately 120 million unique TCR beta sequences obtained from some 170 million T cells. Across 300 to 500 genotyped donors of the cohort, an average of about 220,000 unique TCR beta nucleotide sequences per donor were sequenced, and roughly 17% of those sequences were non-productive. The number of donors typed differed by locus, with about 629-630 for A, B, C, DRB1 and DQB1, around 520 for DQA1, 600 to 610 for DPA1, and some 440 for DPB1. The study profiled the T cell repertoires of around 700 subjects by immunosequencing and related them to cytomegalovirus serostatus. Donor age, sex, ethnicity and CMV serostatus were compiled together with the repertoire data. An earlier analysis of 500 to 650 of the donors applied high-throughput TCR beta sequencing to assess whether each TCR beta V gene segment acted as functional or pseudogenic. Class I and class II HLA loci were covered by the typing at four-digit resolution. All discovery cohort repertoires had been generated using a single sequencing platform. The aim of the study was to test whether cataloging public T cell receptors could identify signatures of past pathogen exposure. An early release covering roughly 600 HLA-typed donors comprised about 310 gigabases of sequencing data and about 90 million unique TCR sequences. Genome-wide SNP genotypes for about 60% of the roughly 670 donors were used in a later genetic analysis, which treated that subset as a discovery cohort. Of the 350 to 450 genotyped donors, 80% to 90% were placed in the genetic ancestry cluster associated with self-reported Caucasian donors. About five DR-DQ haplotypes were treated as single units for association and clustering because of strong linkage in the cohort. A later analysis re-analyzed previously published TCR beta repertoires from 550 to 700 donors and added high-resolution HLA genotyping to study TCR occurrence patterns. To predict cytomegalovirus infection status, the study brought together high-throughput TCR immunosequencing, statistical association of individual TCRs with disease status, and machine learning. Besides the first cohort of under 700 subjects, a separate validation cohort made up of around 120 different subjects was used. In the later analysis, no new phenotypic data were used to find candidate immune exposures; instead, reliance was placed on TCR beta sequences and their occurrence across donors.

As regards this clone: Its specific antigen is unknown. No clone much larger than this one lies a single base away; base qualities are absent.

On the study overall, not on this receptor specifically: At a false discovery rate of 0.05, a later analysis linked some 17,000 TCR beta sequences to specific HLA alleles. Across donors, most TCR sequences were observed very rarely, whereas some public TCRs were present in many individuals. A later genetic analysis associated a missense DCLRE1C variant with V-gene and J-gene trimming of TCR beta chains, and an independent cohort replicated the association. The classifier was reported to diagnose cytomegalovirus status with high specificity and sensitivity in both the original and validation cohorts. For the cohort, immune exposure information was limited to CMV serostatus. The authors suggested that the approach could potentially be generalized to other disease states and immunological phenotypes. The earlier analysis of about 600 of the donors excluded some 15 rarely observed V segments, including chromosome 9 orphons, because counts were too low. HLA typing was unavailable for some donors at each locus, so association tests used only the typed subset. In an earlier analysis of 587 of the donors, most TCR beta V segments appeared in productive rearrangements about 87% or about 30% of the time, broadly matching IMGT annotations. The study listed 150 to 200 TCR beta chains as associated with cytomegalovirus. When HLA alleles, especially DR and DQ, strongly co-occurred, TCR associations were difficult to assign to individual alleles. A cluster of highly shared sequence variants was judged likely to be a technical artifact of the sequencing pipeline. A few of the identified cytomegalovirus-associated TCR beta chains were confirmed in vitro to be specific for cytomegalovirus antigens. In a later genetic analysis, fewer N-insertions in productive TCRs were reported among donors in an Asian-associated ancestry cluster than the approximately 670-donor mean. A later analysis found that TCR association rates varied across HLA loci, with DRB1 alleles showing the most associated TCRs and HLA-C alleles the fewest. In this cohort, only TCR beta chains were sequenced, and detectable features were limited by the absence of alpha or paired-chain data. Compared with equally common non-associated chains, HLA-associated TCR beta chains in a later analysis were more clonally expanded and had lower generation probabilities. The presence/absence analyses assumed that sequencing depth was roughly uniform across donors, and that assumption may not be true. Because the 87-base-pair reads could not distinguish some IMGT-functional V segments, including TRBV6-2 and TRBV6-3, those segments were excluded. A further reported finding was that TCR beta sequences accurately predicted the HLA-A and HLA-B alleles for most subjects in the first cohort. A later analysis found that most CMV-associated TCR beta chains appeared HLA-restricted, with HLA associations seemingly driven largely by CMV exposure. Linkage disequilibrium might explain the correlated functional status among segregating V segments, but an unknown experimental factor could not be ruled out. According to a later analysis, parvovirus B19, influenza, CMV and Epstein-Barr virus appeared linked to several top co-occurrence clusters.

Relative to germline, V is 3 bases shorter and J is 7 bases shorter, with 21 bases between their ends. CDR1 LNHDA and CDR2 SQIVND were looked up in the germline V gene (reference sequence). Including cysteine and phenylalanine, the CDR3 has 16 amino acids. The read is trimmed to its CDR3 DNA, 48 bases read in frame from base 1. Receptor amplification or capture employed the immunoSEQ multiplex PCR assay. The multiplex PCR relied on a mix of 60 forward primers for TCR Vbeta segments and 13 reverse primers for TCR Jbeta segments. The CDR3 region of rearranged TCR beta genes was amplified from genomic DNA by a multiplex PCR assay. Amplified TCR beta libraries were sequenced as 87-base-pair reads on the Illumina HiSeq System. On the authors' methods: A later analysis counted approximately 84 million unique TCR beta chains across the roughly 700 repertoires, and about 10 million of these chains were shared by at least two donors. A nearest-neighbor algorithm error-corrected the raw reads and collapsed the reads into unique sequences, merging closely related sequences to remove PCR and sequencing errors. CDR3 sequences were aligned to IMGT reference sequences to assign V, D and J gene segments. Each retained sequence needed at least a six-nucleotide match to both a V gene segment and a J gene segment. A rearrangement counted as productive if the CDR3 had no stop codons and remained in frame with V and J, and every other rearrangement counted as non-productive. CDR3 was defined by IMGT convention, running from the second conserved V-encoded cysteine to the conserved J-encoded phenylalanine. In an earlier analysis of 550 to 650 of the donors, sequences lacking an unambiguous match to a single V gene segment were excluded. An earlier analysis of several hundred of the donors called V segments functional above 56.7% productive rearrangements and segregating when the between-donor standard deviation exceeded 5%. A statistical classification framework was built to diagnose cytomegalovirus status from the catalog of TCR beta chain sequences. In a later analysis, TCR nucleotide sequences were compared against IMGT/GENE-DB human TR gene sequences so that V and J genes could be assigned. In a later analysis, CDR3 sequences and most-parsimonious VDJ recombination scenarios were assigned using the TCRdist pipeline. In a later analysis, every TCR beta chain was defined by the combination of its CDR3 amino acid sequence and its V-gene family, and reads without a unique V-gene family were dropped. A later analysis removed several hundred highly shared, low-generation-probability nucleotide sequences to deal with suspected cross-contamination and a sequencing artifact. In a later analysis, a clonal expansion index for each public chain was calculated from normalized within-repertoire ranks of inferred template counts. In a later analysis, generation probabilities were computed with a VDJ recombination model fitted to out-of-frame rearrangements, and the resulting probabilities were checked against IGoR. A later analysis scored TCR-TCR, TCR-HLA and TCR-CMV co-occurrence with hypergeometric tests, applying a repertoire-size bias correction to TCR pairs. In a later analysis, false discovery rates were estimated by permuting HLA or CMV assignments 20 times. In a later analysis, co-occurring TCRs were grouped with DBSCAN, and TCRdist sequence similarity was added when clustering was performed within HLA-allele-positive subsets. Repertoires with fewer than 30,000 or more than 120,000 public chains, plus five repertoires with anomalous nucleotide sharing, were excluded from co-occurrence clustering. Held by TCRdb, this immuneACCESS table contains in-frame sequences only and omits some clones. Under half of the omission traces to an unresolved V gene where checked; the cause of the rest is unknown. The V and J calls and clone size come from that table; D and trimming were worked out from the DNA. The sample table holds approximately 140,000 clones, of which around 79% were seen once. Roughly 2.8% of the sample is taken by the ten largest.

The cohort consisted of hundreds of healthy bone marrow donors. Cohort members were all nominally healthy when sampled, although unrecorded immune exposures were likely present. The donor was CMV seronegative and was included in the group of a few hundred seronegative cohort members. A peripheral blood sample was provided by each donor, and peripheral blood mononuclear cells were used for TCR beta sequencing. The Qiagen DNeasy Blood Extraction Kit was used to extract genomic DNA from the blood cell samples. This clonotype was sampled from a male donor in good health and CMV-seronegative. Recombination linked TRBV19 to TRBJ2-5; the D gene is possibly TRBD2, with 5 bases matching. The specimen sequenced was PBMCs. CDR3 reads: CASSMRKGEGVWTQYF. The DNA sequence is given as TGTGCCAGTAGTATGAGAAAGGGAGAAGGAGTATGGACCCAGTACTTC.